This T cell receptor (beta chain) was obtained from a study of T cell responses to AZD1222 COVID-19 vaccine. A note on this clone: Its antigen is not identified.

Second doses were pooled across both intervals (about 4 or about 12 weeks). Trimming shortened V by 0 bases and J by 3 bases, and 9 bases separated the two germline ends. Germline loops: CDR1 SGHTA, CDR2 FQGTGA. There are 14 residues in the CDR3. Overall study results and limits: Nearly half of spike-specific TCRs reportedly target variant regions that are unmutated in the B.1.351 and B.1.1.7 variants. Clonal diversity was possibly underestimated; the donors were predominantly white British and more often female.

Libraries were prepared by immunoSEQ multiplex PCR; TCRdb keeps only in-frame clonotypes and omits some of them. Of some 130,000 clones in the sample, around 92% were seen once. This rearrangement joins TRBV7-3 to TRBJ2-7; the D is unclear. Material: peripheral blood, obtained 28 days after the second AZD1222 dose. The clonotype originates from an adult who received the AZD1222 COVID-19 vaccine. The CDR3 bases are TGTGCCAGCAGCTTAACACCAGGTGGCTACGAGCAGTACTTC. Its protein is CASSLTPGGYEQYF.